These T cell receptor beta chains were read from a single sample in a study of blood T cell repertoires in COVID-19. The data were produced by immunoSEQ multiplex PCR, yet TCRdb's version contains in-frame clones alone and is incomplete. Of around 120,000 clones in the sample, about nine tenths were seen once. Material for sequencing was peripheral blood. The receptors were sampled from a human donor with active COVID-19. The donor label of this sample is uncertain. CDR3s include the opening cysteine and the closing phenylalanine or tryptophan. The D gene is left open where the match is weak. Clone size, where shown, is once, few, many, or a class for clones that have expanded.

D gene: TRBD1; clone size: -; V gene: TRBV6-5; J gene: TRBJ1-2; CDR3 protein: CASSLDRVVVGYTF; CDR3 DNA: TGTGCCAGCAGCCTTGACAGGGTTGTTGTTGGCTACACCTTC
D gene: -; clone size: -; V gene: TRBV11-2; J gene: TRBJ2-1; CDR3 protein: CASSLDRATGNEQFF; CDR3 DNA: TGTGCCAGCAGCTTAGACAGGGCCACGGGCAATGAGCAGTTCTTC
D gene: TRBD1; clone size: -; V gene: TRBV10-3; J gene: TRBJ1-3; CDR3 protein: CAISEDRGNTIYF; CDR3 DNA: TGTGCCATCAGTGAGGACAGGGGGAACACCATATATTTT
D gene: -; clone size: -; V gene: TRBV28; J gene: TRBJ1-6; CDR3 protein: CASSLPYNSPLHF; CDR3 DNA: TGTGCCAGCAGTCTTCCGTATAATTCACCCCTCCACTTT
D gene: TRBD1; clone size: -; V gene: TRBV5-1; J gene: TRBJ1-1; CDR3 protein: CASSLTPTGGTEAFF; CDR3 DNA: TGCGCCAGCAGCTTGACACCGACAGGGGGGACTGAAGCTTTCTTT
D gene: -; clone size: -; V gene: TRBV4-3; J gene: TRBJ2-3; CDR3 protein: CASSQDNPSRGTDTQYF; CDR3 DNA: TGCGCCAGCAGCCAAGATAACCCATCAAGGGGGACAGATACGCAGTATTTT
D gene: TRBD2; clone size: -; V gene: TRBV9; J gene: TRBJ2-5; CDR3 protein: CASSVEGLTGGLQETQYF; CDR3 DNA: TGTGCCAGCAGCGTAGAGGGGTTGACGGGGGGGCTCCAAGAGACCCAGTACTTC
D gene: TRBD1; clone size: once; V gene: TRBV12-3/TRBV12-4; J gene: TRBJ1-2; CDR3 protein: CASSPGQGVGYTF; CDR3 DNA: TGTGCCAGCAGCCCAGGACAGGGGGTTGGCTACACCTTC
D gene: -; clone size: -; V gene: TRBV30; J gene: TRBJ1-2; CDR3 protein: CAWSVPGGYTF; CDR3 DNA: TGTGCCTGGAGTGTTCCGGGAGGCTACACCTTC
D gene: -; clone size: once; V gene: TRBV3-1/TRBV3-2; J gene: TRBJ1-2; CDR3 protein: CASSQQENGYTF; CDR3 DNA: TGTGCCAGCAGCCAGCAGGAAAATGGCTACACCTTC
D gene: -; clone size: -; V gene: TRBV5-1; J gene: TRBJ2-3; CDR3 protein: CASSFGARLSADTQYF; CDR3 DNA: TGCGCCAGCAGCTTTGGGGCTAGGTTGTCAGCGGATACGCAGTATTTT
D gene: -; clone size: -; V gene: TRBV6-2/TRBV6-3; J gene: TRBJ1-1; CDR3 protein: CASSYWAGAMNTEAFF; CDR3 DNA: TGTGCCAGCAGTTACTGGGCAGGGGCAATGAACACTGAAGCTTTCTTT
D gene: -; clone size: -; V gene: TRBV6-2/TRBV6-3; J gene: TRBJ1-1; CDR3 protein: CASSYSGSMNTEAFF; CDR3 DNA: TGTGCCAGCAGTTACTCGGGCAGCATGAACACTGAAGCTTTCTTT
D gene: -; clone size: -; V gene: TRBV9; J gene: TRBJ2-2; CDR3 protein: CASSPHPGELFF; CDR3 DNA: TGTGCCAGCAGCCCCCATCCCGGGGAGCTGTTTTTT
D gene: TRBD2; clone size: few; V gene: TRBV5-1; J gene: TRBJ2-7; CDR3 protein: CASSLDASGALTQYF; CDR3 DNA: TGCGCCAGCAGCTTGGACGCTAGCGGGGCTCTAACGCAGTACTTC
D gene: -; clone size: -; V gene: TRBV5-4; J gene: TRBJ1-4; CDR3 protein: CASSDRTAPTNEKLFF; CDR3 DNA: TGTGCCAGCAGCGACCGAACAGCCCCAACTAATGAAAAACTGTTTTTT
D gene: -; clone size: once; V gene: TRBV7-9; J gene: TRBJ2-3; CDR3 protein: CASSKGQPGEDTQYF; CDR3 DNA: TGTGCCAGCTCGAAGGGCCAGCCGGGGGAGGATACGCAGTATTTT
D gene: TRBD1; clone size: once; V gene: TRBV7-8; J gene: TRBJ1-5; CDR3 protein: CASSSAGGYSNQPQHF; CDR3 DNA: TGTGCCAGCAGCTCGGCAGGGGGGTATAGCAATCAGCCCCAGCATTTT
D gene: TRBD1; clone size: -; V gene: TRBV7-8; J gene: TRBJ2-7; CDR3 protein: CASSRSRGHDEQYF; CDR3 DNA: TGTGCCAGCAGCCGCTCCAGGGGGCACGACGAGCAGTACTTC
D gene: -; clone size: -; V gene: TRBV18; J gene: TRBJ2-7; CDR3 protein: CASSPIPATASSYEQYF; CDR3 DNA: TGTGCCAGCTCACCTATTCCAGCGACAGCTAGCTCCTACGAGCAGTACTTC
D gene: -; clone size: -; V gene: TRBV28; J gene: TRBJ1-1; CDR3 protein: CASFAGQNTEAFF; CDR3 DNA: TGTGCCAGTTTTGCAGGGCAGAACACTGAAGCTTTCTTT
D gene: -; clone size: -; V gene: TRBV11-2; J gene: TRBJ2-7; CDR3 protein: CASSLDRGASIEQYF; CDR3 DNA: TGTGCCAGCAGCTTAGACAGGGGCGCCTCTATCGAGCAGTACTTC
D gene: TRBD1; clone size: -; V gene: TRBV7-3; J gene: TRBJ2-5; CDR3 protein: CASSTDRGQTQYF; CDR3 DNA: TGTGCCAGCAGCACCGACAGGGGGCAGACCCAGTACTTC
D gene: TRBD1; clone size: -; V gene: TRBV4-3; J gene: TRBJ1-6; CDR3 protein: CASSQAGTGMSYNSPLHF; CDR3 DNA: TGCGCCAGCAGCCAAGCCGGGACAGGGATGTCCTATAATTCACCCCTCCACTTT
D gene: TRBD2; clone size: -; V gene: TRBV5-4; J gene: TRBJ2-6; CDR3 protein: CASSPLTSGGAGANVLTF; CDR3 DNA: TGTGCCAGCAGCCCACTGACTAGCGGGGGGGCTGGGGCCAACGTCCTGACTTTC
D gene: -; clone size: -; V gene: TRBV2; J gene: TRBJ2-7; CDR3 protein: CASRLSRTFSYEQYF; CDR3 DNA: TGTGCCAGCAGACTTAGCCGGACATTCTCCTACGAGCAGTACTTC
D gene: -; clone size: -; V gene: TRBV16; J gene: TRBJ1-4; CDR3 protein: CASSQSRDPEGYEKLFF; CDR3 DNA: TGTGCCAGCAGCCAATCGCGGGACCCCGAAGGATATGAAAAACTGTTTTTT
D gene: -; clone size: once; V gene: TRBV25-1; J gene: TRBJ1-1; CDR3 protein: CASSEYRGQAFF; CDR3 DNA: TGTGCCAGCAGTGAATATCGGGGTCAAGCTTTCTTT
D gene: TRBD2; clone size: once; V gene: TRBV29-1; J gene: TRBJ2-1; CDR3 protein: CSVGASGSHEQFF; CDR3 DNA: TGCAGCGTTGGTGCTAGCGGGTCCCACGAGCAGTTCTTC
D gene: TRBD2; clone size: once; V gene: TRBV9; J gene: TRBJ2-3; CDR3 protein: CASSVGTSGGAGRVTDTQYF; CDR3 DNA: TGTGCCAGCAGCGTGGGGACTAGCGGGGGGGCCGGTCGCGTCACAGATACGCAGTATTTT
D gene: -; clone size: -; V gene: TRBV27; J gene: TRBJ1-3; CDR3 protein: CASSLSYSSGNTIYF; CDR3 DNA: TGTGCCAGCAGTTTATCGTATTCCTCTGGAAACACCATATATTTT